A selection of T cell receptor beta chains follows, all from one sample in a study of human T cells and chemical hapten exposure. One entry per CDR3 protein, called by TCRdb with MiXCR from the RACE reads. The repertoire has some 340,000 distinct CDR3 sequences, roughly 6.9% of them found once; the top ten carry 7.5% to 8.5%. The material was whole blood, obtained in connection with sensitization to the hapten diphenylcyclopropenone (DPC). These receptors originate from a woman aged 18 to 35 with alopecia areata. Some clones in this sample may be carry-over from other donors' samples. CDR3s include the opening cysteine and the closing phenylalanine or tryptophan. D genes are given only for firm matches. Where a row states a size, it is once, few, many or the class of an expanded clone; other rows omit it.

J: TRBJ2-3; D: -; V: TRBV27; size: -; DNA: TGTGCCAGCGGCCATAACGGAGTCACAGATACGCAGTATTTT; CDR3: CASGHNGVTDTQYF
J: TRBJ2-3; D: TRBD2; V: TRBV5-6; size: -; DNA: TGTGCCAGCAGCTCACCGGGACTAGCGAGCACAGATACGCAGTATTTT; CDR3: CASSSPGLASTDTQYF
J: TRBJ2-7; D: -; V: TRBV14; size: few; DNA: TGTGCCAGCAGTCGAGACACCCTACAGGGAAGCGAGCAGTACTTC; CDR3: CASSRDTLQGSEQYF
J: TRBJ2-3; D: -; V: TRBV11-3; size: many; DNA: TGTGCCAGCAGGTCACCCACCAACTGGGCCCAAGGAGATACGCAGTATTTT; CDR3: CASRSPTNWAQGDTQYF
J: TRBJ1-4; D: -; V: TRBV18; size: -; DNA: TGTGCCAGCTCACCATATGAGGGCAGCGAAAAACTGTTTTTT; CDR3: CASSPYEGSEKLFF
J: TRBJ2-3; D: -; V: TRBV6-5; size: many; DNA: TGTGCCAGCAGTTACTCGTCTCCTACCCCAGATACGCAGTATTTT; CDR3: CASSYSSPTPDTQYF
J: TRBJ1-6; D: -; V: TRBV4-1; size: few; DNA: TGCGCCAGCAGCCAAACGGCCGAACCCCTCCACTTT; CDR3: CASSQTAEPLHF
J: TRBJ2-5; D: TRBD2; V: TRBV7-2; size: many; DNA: TGTGCCAGCAGCTTATCAGCGGGGGGCGAAGAGACCCAGTACTTC; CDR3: CASSLSAGGEETQYF
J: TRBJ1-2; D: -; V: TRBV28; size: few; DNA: TGTGCCAGCAGTTTGGTTGGATCCCAGGTTATTATCTATGGCTACACCTTC; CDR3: CASSLVGSQVIIYGYTF
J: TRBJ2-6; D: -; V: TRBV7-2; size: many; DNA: TGTGCCAGCAGCTTATCGGGGGCGACTGGGGCCAACGTCCTGACTTTC; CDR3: CASSLSGATGANVLTF
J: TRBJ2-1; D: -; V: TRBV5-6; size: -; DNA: TGTGCCAGCAGCTTCCGGGTTGTGGCGCTCGGTGAGCAGTTCTTC; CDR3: CASSFRVVALGEQFF
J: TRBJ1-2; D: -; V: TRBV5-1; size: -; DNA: TGCGCCTGCAGCTTGCTATTTGAGGGCTACACCTTC; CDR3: CACSLLFEGYTF
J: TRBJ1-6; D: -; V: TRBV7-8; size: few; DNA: TGTGCCAGCAGCTTTGGCCAATACGAAACCTCACCCCTCCACTTT; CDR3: CASSFGQYETSPLHF
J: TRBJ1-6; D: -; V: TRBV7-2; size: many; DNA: TGTGCCAGCAGCTTAGAGGAGTATTCACCCCTCCACTTT; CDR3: CASSLEEYSPLHF
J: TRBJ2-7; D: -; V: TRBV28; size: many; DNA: TGTGCCAGCAGTTCCGGAGGGGGAAGCAACGAGCAGTACTTC; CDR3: CASSSGGGSNEQYF
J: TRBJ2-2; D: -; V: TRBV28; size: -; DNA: TGTGCCAGCAGTTTCCTCCAGACGAACACCGGGGAGCTGTTTTTT; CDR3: CASSFLQTNTGELFF
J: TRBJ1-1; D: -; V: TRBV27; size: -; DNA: TGTGCCAGCAGGGAGGAGGGGCTCACTGAAGCTTTCTTT; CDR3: CASREEGLTEAFF
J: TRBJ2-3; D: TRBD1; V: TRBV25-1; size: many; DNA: TGTGCCAGCAGGACCGGGACAGGGGACCTGTCTCCGCAGTATTTT; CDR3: CASRTGTGDLSPQYF
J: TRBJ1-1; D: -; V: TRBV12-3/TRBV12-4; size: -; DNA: TGTGCCAGCAGCCCCGAACAGGGATTCATGAACACTGAAGCTTTCTTT; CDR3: CASSPEQGFMNTEAFF
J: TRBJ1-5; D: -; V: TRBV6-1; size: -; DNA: TGTGCCAGCAGCCCTTACAGGGCAGGAACTAATCAGCCCCAGCATTTT; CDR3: CASSPYRAGTNQPQHF
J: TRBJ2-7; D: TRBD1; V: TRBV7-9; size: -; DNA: TGTGCCAGCAGCTTCGGGACAGCCTCCTACGAGCAGTACTTC; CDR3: CASSFGTASYEQYF
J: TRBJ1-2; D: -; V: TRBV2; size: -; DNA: TGTGCCAGCAGTGAGGACGTAAACTATGGCTACACCTTC; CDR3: CASSEDVNYGYTF
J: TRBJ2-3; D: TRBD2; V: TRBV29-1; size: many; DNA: TGCAGCGTTGAAGAGACTAGCGGGGTGAAAGATACGCAGTATTTT; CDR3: CSVEETSGVKDTQYF
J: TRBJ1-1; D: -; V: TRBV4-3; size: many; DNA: TGCGCCAGCAGCCAAACCAGGGAGGGGACTGAAGCTTTCTTT; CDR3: CASSQTREGTEAFF
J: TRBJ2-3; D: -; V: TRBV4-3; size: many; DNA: TGCGCCAGCAGCCAAGCCGAATGGAGCACAGATACGCAGTATTTT; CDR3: CASSQAEWSTDTQYF
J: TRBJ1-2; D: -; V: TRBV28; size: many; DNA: TGTGCCAGCAGGGCTGGGGGGGCAGATGGCTACACCTTC; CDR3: CASRAGGADGYTF
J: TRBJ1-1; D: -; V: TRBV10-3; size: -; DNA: TGTGCCATCAGTGGCTCTGAGAACACTGAAGCTTTCTTT; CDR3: CAISGSENTEAFF
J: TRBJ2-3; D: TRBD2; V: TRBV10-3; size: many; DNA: TGTGCCATCAGTGAGCCAGCTAGCGGGGGCACAGATACGCAGTATTTT; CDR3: CAISEPASGGTDTQYF
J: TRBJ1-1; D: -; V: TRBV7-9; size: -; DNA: TGTGCCAGCAGGGGGCCGGCTCCAGGGGTCAACACTGAAGCTTTCTTT; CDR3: CASRGPAPGVNTEAFF
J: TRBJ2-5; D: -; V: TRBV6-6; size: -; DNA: TGTGCCAGCAATAGGGACACCCAAGAGACCCAGTACTTC; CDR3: CASNRDTQETQYF